This record covers a single T cell receptor (beta chain). The antigen is not known. The table came from immunoSEQ multiplex PCR; TCRdb's copy has only in-frame clones and leaves some out. This sample has around 190,000 clones, with about 91% found just once. These data belong to a study of T cell responses to AZD1222 COVID-19 vaccine. The CDR3 length is 14 residues. The V gene's germline CDR1 is MNHEY and CDR2 SMNVEV (reference sequence). Between the trimmed V and J ends, which lost 4 bases and 4 bases, there was a span of 12 bases. Study findings and constraints: Increased Spike-specific TCR breadth and depth were observed after two AZD1222 doses. A mostly white British donor set with more females was recruited, and clonal diversity was possibly underestimated. Of the AZD1222 recipients, only 5 or 6 were seropositive at baseline. Researchers took repertoire samples only after the peak T cell response had come.

This TCR came from an adult in good health. The specimen was peripheral blood, collected on day 0 of AZD1222 vaccination. The rearrangement links TRBV27 to TRBJ2-3; D unclear. This chain's CDR3 is CASSSHGRPDTQYF. The DNA of the CDR3 is TGTGCCAGCAGTTCCCATGGTCGGCCAGATACGCAGTATTTT.